This TCR beta chain was observed in a study of CD8 T cells in Susac syndrome (dated by TCRdb to between 2017 and 2020). About the investigation overall: Repertoire sequencing was used to test whether CD8+ T cell activation and differentiation in Susac syndrome was antigen driven.

A word on this clonotype: Its antigen is still unknown. There are no base qualities to consult, and no much larger clone falls within one base.

Peripheral blood CD8+ and CD4+ T cells from healthy donors, Susac syndrome patients and multiple sclerosis patients were profiled using high-throughput TCR beta sequencing. Multiple sclerosis controls were treatment-naive patients with stable or active relapsing-remitting disease fulfilling revised McDonald criteria. Bulk CD8+ and CD4+ T cells were purified by magnetic negative isolation, whereas CD8+ TEMRA cells were enriched by FACS. Blood was drawn into EDTA tubes, processed within 24 hours, and PBMCs were isolated by density gradient centrifugation. PBMCs intended for TCR sequencing were frozen in liquid nitrogen and were later thawed in a 37 degrees C water bath. A purity of at least 90% was achieved for sorted or isolated CD4+, CD8+ and CD8+ TEMRA cells. Points the paper makes about the study in general: The study acknowledged that relatively few individuals were included in the TCR sequencing and HLA analysis.

CDR1 and CDR2 are drawn from the germline V gene: MDHEN, SYDVKM. Including the terminal cysteine and phenylalanine, the CDR3 comprises 11 residues. Of all the DNA, just the CDR3 is kept, 33 bases in frame from base 1. A distance of 6 bases separates the germline ends of V and J, which lose 1 base and 11 bases respectively. RNA was extracted with the RNeasy kit and 0.5 to 1 ug was reverse transcribed using random hexamers. TCR beta CDR3 regions were amplified with the immunoSEQ multiplex PCR assay covering 54 Vbeta and 13 Jbeta segments. Bias from PCR amplification was corrected by using a synthetic template baseline for primer optimization and for computational correction. Regarding the original processing steps: Reads were annotated to V, D and J genes according to IMGT and were analyzed with immunoSEQ Analyzer, with only productive sequences retained. Clonality was computed as one minus Shannon entropy normalized by log2 of the number of productive unique sequences. For each patient and control, public and private clones were evaluated within the 100 most prevalent clones. A clone was defined as Susac-specific if it was absent from the healthy and MS cohorts, from 1052 published viral clones and from other ImmuneACCESS disease sequences. TCRdb reanalyzed the raw reads on its own, using fastp at Q25 for trimming and MiXCR for clone calling, and kept in-frame beta chains. Each CDR3 protein gets just one entry, which takes the most common genes and DNA from the rows behind it. The V and J calls come from TCRdb's annotation, not from the publication. For this sample the table gives 120,000 to 150,000 distinct CDR3 sequences, of which 85% to 95% were detected only once. The ten largest clones capture about 0.11% of the sample.

The source of this sequence is a human donor with multiple sclerosis. Here the chain combines TRBV28 and TRBJ1-5; no D gene can be assigned with confidence. The source material was CD4+ T cells from PBMCs. The CDR3 loop reads CASSLSLAQHF. The DNA is TGTGCCAGCAGTTTATCCCTAGCCCAGCATTTT.